The next 19 T cell receptor beta chains were all read from a single sample in a study of T cells in Graves' hyperthyroidism and ophthalmopathy. There were TCR beta CDR3 regions amplified from RNA transcripts. The HTBI primer set was used in a first-round RT-PCR of the TCR CDR3. One entry per CDR3 protein results from TCRdb running MiXCR on the multiplex PCR reads. The table includes around 500,000 distinct CDR3 sequences, 15% to 20% detected once. The sample taken for sequencing was blood. The receptor set was obtained from a woman aged 25 to 39 with Graves' ophthalmopathy.

This clonotype was counted at least ten times. CDR3 nucleotides: TGCAGTGCTAGGGGACTAGCGGGAGACGATACGCAGTATTTT. This encodes CSARGLAGDDTQYF. J is TRBJ2-3 and V is TRBV20-1, with 14 bases matching TRBD2. The CDR3 contains 14 residues. The V segment lost 3 bases and the J segment 6 bases; nucleotides outside the gene matches: 2. Germline CDR1 and CDR2: DFQATT and SNEGSKA (reference sequence).

This clonotype was seen ten or more times. This chain joins TRBV11-2 and TRBJ2-7; 7 positions match TRBD2. The germline CDR1 and CDR2 sequences are SGHAT and FQNNGV. The CDR3 runs 18 residues. J was trimmed by 2 bases and V by 2 bases; bases with no gene match: 15. The chain's CDR3 is CASSLRWRERGPTYEQYF. The CDR3 DNA reads TGTGCCAGCAGCTTACGATGGCGGGAGCGAGGACCCACCTACGAGCAGTACTTC.

This clonotype was found many times. The V and J genes are TRBV12-3 or TRBV12-4 and TRBJ2-5; the D gene is possibly TRBD1 (6 bases). The CDR3 has 11 residues. The ends were cut back, 6 bases at V and 13 bases at J, with 15 bases in the middle. DNA for the CDR3: TGTGCCAGCAGCTCCACAGGGAAACGGTACTTC. It specifies CASSSTGKRYF.

This clonotype has a handful of counts. The rearrangement joins TRBV6-1 to TRBJ1-6; 10 bases are shared with TRBD1. Trimming cost V 4 bases and J 1 base; bases outside gene matches: 22. The length of the CDR3 is 23 residues. CDR1 and CDR2 (germline): MNHNS, SASEGT. The CDR3 spells CASSGRVDRGLSRFASYNSPLHF. CDR3 sequence (DNA): TGTGCCAGCAGTGGAAGGGTCGACAGGGGGCTTTCACGGTTCGCTTCCTATAATTCACCCCTCCACTTT.

This clonotype was detected a few times. This chain joins TRBV20-1 and TRBJ2-7; D call uncertain. Germline CDR1 and CDR2: DFQATT and SNEGSKA (reference sequence). The germline V and J ends were trimmed by 7 bases and 2 bases, with 15 bases remaining between them. The CDR3 spans 13 residues. CDR3 nucleotides: TGCAGTGGGAAAACTGGCGGAGCCTACGAGCAGTACTTC. It translates to CSGKTGGAYEQYF.

This clonotype showed up many times. The rearrangement links TRBV20-1 to TRBJ2-7, with 8 bases lining up with TRBD1. CDR3 size: 13 residues. Unmatched junction bases numbered 6, after V lost 4 bases and J lost 4 bases. Germline V lookup: CDR1 DFQATT, CDR2 SNEGSKA (reference sequence). The CDR3 bases are TGCAGTGCTACCAGGGGGCGACGATACGAGCAGTACTTC. This gives the protein CSATRGRRYEQYF.

This clonotype appeared many times. The CDR3 is CASSLGLSGRAHEQFF. The CDR3 bases are TGTGCCAGCAGCTTGGGTTTGAGCGGGAGGGCCCATGAGCAGTTCTTC. This chain links TRBV5-6 with TRBJ2-1; TRBD2 agrees at 10 bases. Germline trimming cut 0 bases from V and 8 bases from J; bases unmatched to any gene: 8. CDR1 and CDR2 from the germline V gene are SGHDT and YYEEEE. This CDR3 contains 16 residues.

This clonotype was recorded at least ten times. This chain connects TRBV20-1 to TRBJ2-3, with 7 nucleotides matching TRBD2. Germline trimming cut 1 base from V and 5 bases from J; bases unmatched to any gene: 6. The germline V gene has CDR1 DFQATT and CDR2 SNEGSKA (reference sequence). The length of the CDR3 is 14 residues. This CDR3 is CSARALRELDTQYF. Here the CDR3 DNA reads TGCAGTGCTAGAGCCCTGCGGGAGTTAGATACGCAGTATTTT.

Of note for this clonotype: This sequence may be a read error, since a much larger clone differs from it by one base. The V call is TRBV7-9, the J call TRBJ2-1; D gene uncertain. The CDR3 has 11 amino acids. Germline V gene data show CDR1 as SEHNR and CDR2 as FQNEAQ (reference sequence). The DNA for the CDR3 is TGTGCCAGCAGCTGGAACAATGAGCAGTCCTTC. Translation: CASSWNNEQSF.

This clonotype was observed many times. The J gene is TRBJ2-5, the V gene TRBV24-1, with D possibly TRBD1 on 6 matching bases. CDR1 is KGHDR and CDR2 is SFDVKD in the germline V gene. V lost 2 bases and J lost 5, with 20 bases in between. CDR3 length equals 17 residues. The CDR3 reads CATSDSSDRPGEETQYF. The DNA for the CDR3 is TGTGCCACCAGTGATTCCTCTGACAGGCCCGGGGAGGAGACCCAGTACTTC.

The rearrangement uses TRBV19 and TRBJ2-3, with 10 bases fitting TRBD1. Losses at the gene ends were 9 bases for V and 10 bases for J; bases not matched to a gene: 10. The CDR3 covers 13 residues. Germline CDR1 reads LNHDA; CDR2 reads SQIVND (reference sequence). CDR3 in DNA: TGTGCCAGCCGGGACAGGGGCTATGGATCGCAGTATTTT. Translated, it gives CASRDRGYGSQYF.

The chain links TRBV4-3 to TRBJ1-2, with no clear D. V was shortened by 1 base and J by 3 bases, with 12 bases between the two germline ends. This CDR3 comprises 15 residues. Germline V gives CDR1 LGHNA, CDR2 YSLEER. CDR3: CASSQGPGGDYGYTF. CDR3 coding DNA: TGCGCCAGCAGCCAAGGTCCCGGAGGTGACTATGGCTACACCTTC.

This clonotype was detected a few times. This sequence joins TRBV25-1 and TRBJ2-2; 7 bases match TRBD1. The CDR3 is 14 amino acids. Germline CDR1 MGHDK, CDR2 SYGVNS. V lost 6 bases to trimming and J lost 3 bases; unmatched junction nucleotides: 4. Here the CDR3 DNA reads TGTGCCAGCAGGGCCGGGACAGACACCGGGGAGCTGTTTTTT. Amino acid sequence: CASRAGTDTGELFF.

The chain's CDR3 is CASSRGSGNTIYF. The DNA for the CDR3 is TGTGCCAGCAGCCGTGGCTCTGGAAACACCATATATTTT. This rearrangement joins TRBV13 to TRBJ1-3; D unclear. Germline assignment: CDR1 PRHDT and CDR2 FYEKMQ (reference sequence). The CDR3 runs to 13 residues. V lost 5 bases, J lost 0 bases, and 5 bases lay in between.

V usage is TRBV20-1 and J usage is TRBJ2-7; 14 positions agree with TRBD2. CDR1 and CDR2 (germline): DFQATT, SNEGSKA (reference sequence). CDR3 length: 15 amino acids. J lost 2 bases, V lost 3 bases, and 3 bases had no gene match. The CDR3 sequence: CSASKGLAGAYEQYF. The DNA of the CDR3 is TGCAGTGCTAGTAAGGGACTAGCGGGGGCCTACGAGCAGTACTTC.

In its sample, this clonotype was seen many times. The rearrangement links TRBV15 to TRBJ2-7, with D tentatively TRBD2 (5 bases). The CDR3 runs to 17 residues. CDR1 and CDR2 (germline): LNHNV, YYDKDF (reference sequence). Trimming shortened V by 0 bases and J by 0 bases, and 15 bases separated the two germline ends. The CDR3 sequence is CATSRDAGGPTSYEQYF. Written as DNA, the CDR3 is TGTGCCACCAGCAGAGACGCGGGCGGGCCTACCTCCTACGAGCAGTACTTC.

The rearrangement uses TRBV5-6 and TRBJ1-2; D possibly corresponds to TRBD1 (5 bases). The CDR3 contains 13 residues. With 6 bases removed from V and 6 bases from J, the gap between germline ends came to 15 bases. In germline, CDR1 is SGHDT, CDR2 YYEEEE. In DNA form, the CDR3 reads TGTGCCAGCACCCTCCTGGGGGACGATGGCTACACCTTC. Translation: CASTLLGDDGYTF.

The CDR3 DNA sequence: TGTGCCAGCAGTTTATCGAGGGCCCACGAGCAGTACTTC. Translating it yields CASSLSRAHEQYF. The genes are TRBV12-3 or TRBV12-4 and TRBJ2-7; maybe TRBD2 (5 bases). The germline V and J ends were trimmed by 2 bases and 5 bases, with 10 bases remaining between them. The CDR3 contains 13 residues.

The rearrangement uses TRBV25-1 and TRBJ1-5; D unresolved. The germline V gene has CDR1 MGHDK and CDR2 SYGVNS. The CDR3 sequence is 13 residues long. With 4 bases removed from V and 6 bases from J, the gap between germline ends came to 10 bases. In nucleotides, the CDR3 is TGTGCCAGCAGTGGGTTCGGCAGTCAGCCCCAGCATTTT. Translation: CASSGFGSQPQHF. The complete variable domain, with remaining parts taken from reference TRBV25-1 and TRBJ1-5, reads EADIYQTPRYLVIGTGKKITLECSQTMGHDKMYWYQQDPGMELHLIHYSYGVNSTEKGDLSSESTVSRIRTEHFPLTLESARPSHTSQYLCASSGFGSQPQHFGDGTRLSIL.